The clone carrying this T cell receptor (beta chain) was observed a handful of times. These data are taken from a study of blood T cell repertoires in COVID-19. Study overall: Sources were T cells, B-cell-depleted T cells, or PBMCs; the material itself was cDNA or gDNA.

In the authors' methods: For nucleated cells, counts were estimated from reference gene primer amplification. TCRdb's table, derived via immunoSEQ multiplex PCR, lists solely in-frame clones and lacks some. V and J calls and clone size follow that table, whereas D and trimming were derived from the DNA. The sample records some 200,000 clones, roughly 79% being singletons. V lost 5 bases, J lost 0 bases, and 29 bases stayed unmatched. Germline-derived CDR1 and CDR2 are SGHVS and FQNEAQ. The CDR3 is 24 residues long. Seattle's enrolled individuals joined amid active infection and were then monitored longitudinally.

What was sequenced was peripheral blood. The clonotype was recovered from a woman of 80 years or more with COVID-19, enrolled during active disease. The chain has TRBV7-8 and TRBJ2-3; 10 positions agree with TRBD2. The CDR3 reads CASSPAPGLAGVAGPPTSTDTQYF. The CDR3 nucleotides read TGTGCCAGCAGCCCCGCGCCGGGTCTAGCGGGGGTCGCGGGACCACCAACTAGCACAGATACGCAGTATTTT.